This T cell receptor beta chain is from a study of regulatory T cells in long-lasting Graves disease. Study-level results: Sharing of public clonotypes was greater in persistent patients (2,741) than in new patients (around 880). Persistent Graves' cases showed lower TCR diversity than newly diagnosed cases.

TCR beta libraries were built with iRepertoire HTBI primers and Arm-PCR of CDR3 regions. MiXCR was run by TCRdb on the multiplex PCR reads, yielding one entry per CDR3 protein. This sample has more than 300,000 distinct CDR3 sequences, with 15% to 20% found just once. Germline V gene lookup returns CDR1 ENHRY and CDR2 SYGVKD. The germline V and J ends were trimmed by 1 base and 3 bases, with 13 bases remaining between them. The CDR3 is made up of 15 amino acids. Time point in this sample: persistent/refractory GD, antithyroid drugs over 5 years with positive TRAb. PBMCs provided the RNA from which the TCR library was made. The patients included were those that came from an endocrinology department in Xi'an, China. This clonotype was counted many times. Its matching antigen is unknown.

Sequenced here: peripheral blood mononuclear cells (PBMCs), sampled when the disease was refractory, from a patient treated with antithyroid drugs. The chain has TRBV10-3 and TRBJ2-7, with D tentatively TRBD1 (5 bases). The TCR originated in a female donor with Graves disease. The CDR3 spells CAISELKGLGYEQYF. CDR3 nucleotide sequence: TGTGCCATCAGTGAGTTAAAGGGGTTGGGCTACGAGCAGTACTTC.